At least ten counts were recorded for the clone carrying this TCR beta chain. Its antigen remains unknown. In TCRdb, the 5' RACE reads were re-called with MiXCR into one record per CDR3 protein. Of over 25,000 distinct CDR3 sequences in the sample, 20% to 25% were seen once. The data were taken from a study of T-cell memory formation after mild COVID-19. Points from the study as a whole: The second-wave clones peaking on day 37 were not confirmed as SARS-CoV-2-specific. Some clones that responded turned up in pre-infection memory, which suggests that cross-reactive memory joined in. Largely, contracting CD4+ clones fell within CM and EM, and contracting CD8+ clones within EMRA.

V gave up 7 bases and J gave up 6 bases; unmatched junction bases: 8. CDR3 length: 14 residues. Germline V gene sequence: CDR1 MNHEY, CDR2 SVGEGT. Input material: PBMCs or a T cell subset sorted from them (not recorded which). The chain combines TRBV6-2 or TRBV6-3 with TRBJ2-1; 8 positions match TRBD2. The TCR was taken from an adult who had mild COVID-19 (a few samples of this study predate the infection). Cell type and time point are not known. The CDR3 DNA follows: TGTGCCAGCAAAGAGACTAGCGTACTCAATGAGCAGTTCTTC. This translates into CASKETSVLNEQFF.